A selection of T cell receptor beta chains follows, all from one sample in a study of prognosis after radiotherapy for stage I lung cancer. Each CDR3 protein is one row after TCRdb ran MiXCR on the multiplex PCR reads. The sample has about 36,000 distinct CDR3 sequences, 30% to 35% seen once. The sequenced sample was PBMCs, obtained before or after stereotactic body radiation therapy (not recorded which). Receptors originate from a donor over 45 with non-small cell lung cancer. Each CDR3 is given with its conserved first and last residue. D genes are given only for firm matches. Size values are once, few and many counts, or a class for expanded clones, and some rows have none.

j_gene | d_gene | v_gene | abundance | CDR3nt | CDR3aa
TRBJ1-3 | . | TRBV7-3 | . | TGTGCCAGCAGCCAGACAGGTCGAAAAGGGGACACCATATATTTT | CASSQTGRKGDTIYF
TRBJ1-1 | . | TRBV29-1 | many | TGCAGCGTTTGGGTCGGCAGAAACACTGAAGCTTTCTTT | CSVWVGRNTEAFF
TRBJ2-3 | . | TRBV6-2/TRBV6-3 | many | TGTGCCAGCAGTGAAGGACAGAGCACAGATACGCAGTATTTT | CASSEGQSTDTQYF
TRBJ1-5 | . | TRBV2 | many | TGTGCCAGCAGTGATCCCCTGGGTCAGCCCCAGCATTTT | CASSDPLGQPQHF
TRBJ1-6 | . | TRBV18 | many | TGTGCCAGCTCACCGTCTGCGGGGGGGCAAGTTAATTCACCCCTCCACTTT | CASSPSAGGQVNSPLHF
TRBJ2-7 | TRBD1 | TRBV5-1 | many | TGCGCCAGCAGCCCCTCTTGGGGACAGGGATCCTACGAGCAGTACTTC | CASSPSWGQGSYEQYF
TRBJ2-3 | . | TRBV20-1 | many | TGCAGTGCATCGACGAACACAGATACGCAGTATTTT | CSASTNTDTQYF
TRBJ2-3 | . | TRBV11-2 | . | TGTGCCAGCAGCTTTTTGCGCACAGATACGCAGTATTTT | CASSFLRTDTQYF
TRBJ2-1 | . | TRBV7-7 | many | TGTGCTAGCAGCCCCCAATTGGGGCTCTACAATGAGCAGTTCTTC | CASSPQLGLYNEQFF
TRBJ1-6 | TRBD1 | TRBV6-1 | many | TGTGCCAGCAGTCCCCAGGGGGGGGATTCACCCCTCCACTTT | CASSPQGGDSPLHF
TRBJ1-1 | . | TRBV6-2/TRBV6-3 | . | TGTGCCAGCATTTACGGTGGCCGCGGGGAGACTGAATCTTTCTTT | CASIYGGRGETESFF
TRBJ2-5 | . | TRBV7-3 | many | TGTGCCAGCAGCTTACGAGAAGAAGAGACCCAGTACTTC | CASSLREEETQYF
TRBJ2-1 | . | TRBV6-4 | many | TGTGCCAGCAGTGAGCCGGGAAGGAGTGAGCAGTTCTTC | CASSEPGRSEQFF
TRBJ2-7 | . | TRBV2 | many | TGTGCCAGCAGTGAATGGGATCTCCAGTACTTC | CASSEWDLQYF
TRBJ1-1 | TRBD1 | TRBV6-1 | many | TGTGCCAGCAGATTCGACAGGGACACTGAAGCTTTCTTT | CASRFDRDTEAFF
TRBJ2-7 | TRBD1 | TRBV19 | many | TGTGCCAGTAGTATTCCTCCGGGACAGGGACTCTACGAGCAGTACTTC | CASSIPPGQGLYEQYF
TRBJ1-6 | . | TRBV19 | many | TGTGCCAGTAGTATCCAGAATAATTCACCCCTCCACTTT | CASSIQNNSPLHF
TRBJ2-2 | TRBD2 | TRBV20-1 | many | TGCAGTGCTACTAGCGGGATAAACACCGGGGAGCTGTTTTTT | CSATSGINTGELFF
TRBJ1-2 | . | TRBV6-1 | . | TGTGCCAGCAGTGAAGCGCGAGGACCTGGCTACACCTTC | CASSEARGPGYTF